The 6 T cell receptor beta chains presented below share a single source sample, sequenced in a study of blood T cell repertoires in COVID-19. The method was immunoSEQ multiplex PCR; TCRdb's version includes in-frame clones alone and lacks a portion of them. Of 110,000 to 150,000 clones listed, 80% to 90% are singletons. The sample consisted of peripheral blood. All receptors derive from an older woman with active COVID-19.

J is TRBJ2-1 and V is TRBV4-3, with 8 positions matching TRBD1. V shed 0 bases and J 2 bases; nucleotides not matched to a gene: 9. The CDR3 is made up of 18 amino acids. Germline V lookup: CDR1 LGHNA, CDR2 YSLEER. CDR3 nucleotides: TGCGCCAGCAGCCAAGAATACAGGGGGGAAGGGGCCTACAATGAGCAGTTCTTC. Protein product: CASSQEYRGEGAYNEQFF.

The chain uses TRBV24-1 and TRBJ2-1; 9 bases agree with TRBD2. Germline CDR1 reads KGHDR; CDR2 reads SFDVKD. V lost 1 base, J lost 0 bases, and 3 bases stayed unmatched. The CDR3 runs 17 residues. This CDR3 is CATSDLVAGDSYNEQFF. In DNA form, the CDR3 reads TGTGCCACCAGTGATTTAGTAGCGGGAGACTCCTACAATGAGCAGTTCTTC.

This chain joins TRBV4-1 and TRBJ1-3; D uncertain. V was clipped by 4 bases and J by 4 bases, with 11 bases between them. The CDR3 consists of 14 residues. Germline V CDR1 and CDR2: MGHRA, YSYEKL. CDR3 DNA: TGCGCCAGCAGCCTTCCGGGGTCAGGAAACACCATATATTTT. It is translated as CASSLPGSGNTIYF.

DNA for the CDR3: TGTGCCACCAGCAGAGGACAGGGGTTAGGTGGCTACACCTTC. It specifies CATSRGQGLGGYTF. The V and J genes are TRBV15 and TRBJ1-2, with 8 positions matching TRBD1. The CDR3 totals 14 residues. Germline assignment: CDR1 LNHNV and CDR2 YYDKDF (reference sequence). Trimming took 1 base from V and 7 from J; bases not matched to a gene: 5.

The J gene is TRBJ2-1, the V gene TRBV14, with a possible D match to TRBD2 (6 bases). V was clipped by 2 bases and J by 4 bases, with 9 bases between them. In germline, CDR1 is SGHDN, CDR2 FVKESK. The CDR3 has 14 residues. The CDR3 coding sequence is TGTGCCAGCAGCCAAACTAGCTGGTACAATGAGCAGTTCTTC. Its translation: CASSQTSWYNEQFF.

This clone occurred once. The chain recombines TRBV18 with TRBJ2-1, with 14 bases fitting TRBD2. The CDR3 sequence is 17 residues long. V shed 3 bases and J 4 bases; nucleotides not matched to a gene: 5. Germline V gene lookup returns CDR1 KGHSH and CDR2 LQKENI. The DNA for the CDR3 is TGTGCCAGCTCACCTAAGGGACTAGCGGGGGTATACAATGAGCAGTTCTTC. Translated: CASSPKGLAGVYNEQFF.